This T cell receptor beta chain was sequenced for a study of T cells in Graves' hyperthyroidism and ophthalmopathy. Turning to the study itself: Peripheral blood was acquired at first diagnosis, ahead of any therapy whatsoever.

These patients, aged 18 to 65, had recently diagnosed hyperthyroidism lasting under 2 months. Diagnoses used clinical symptoms, serum thyroxine and TRAb, thyroid ultrasound and orbital computed tomography. Amplified TCR beta CDR3 regions derived from RNA transcripts. RT-PCR in the first round (using the HTBI primer set) targeted the TCR CDR3. From the multiplex PCR reads, TCRdb called clonotypes with MiXCR, one entry per CDR3 protein. The table records around 380,000 distinct CDR3 sequences, approximately 13% of them present only once. In regard to this clonotype: A much larger clone differs from this one at a single base, so this may be a read error.

The CDR3 is made up of 10 amino acids. The V gene's germline CDR1 is SNHLY and CDR2 FYNNEI. The sequenced material came from blood. This chain uses TRBV2 with TRBJ2-7; D call uncertain. This TCR was sampled from a man aged 25 to 40 with Graves' hyperthyroidism that later progressed to Graves' ophthalmopathy. This CDR3 reads CGSSVYEQYF. CDR3 DNA: TGTGGCAGCAGTGTTTACGAGCAGTACTTC.